The 3 T cell receptor beta chains given below trace back to one sample, sequenced in a study of cytomegalovirus exposure and HLA in healthy donors. A multiplex PCR was run with 60 Vbeta primers and 13 Jbeta primers. Clones were read by immunoSEQ multiplex PCR, and TCRdb kept only the in-frame ones, dropping some. In the table there are about 130,000 clones, approximately 79% of which are singletons. The specimen sequenced was PBMCs. These receptors were taken from a man aged 18-30 years in good health and CMV-seropositive.

V gene TRBV7-2 combines with J gene TRBJ2-6; 10 positions agree with TRBD2. The CDR3 is made up of 19 amino acids. Germline V CDR1 and CDR2: SGHTA, FQGNSA. The J segment lost 2 bases and the V segment lost 5 bases, leaving 12 bases of the junction unmatched. The CDR3 bases are TGTGCCAGCAGCGTGTCTAGCGGGAGTGCCTATACTGGGGCCAACGTCCTGACTTTC. Residues: CASSVSSGSAYTGANVLTF.

The chain joins TRBV25-1 to TRBJ2-1, with 11 bases aligning to TRBD2. V was clipped by 8 bases and J by 3 bases; unmatched bases: 3. Germline CDR1 MGHDK, CDR2 SYGVNS. CDR3 size: 14 residues. DNA of the CDR3: TGTGCCAGCGGGGGACTAGCGGTCTACAATGAGCAGTTCTTC. Its translation is CASGGLAVYNEQFF.

The J gene is TRBJ1-4, the V gene TRBV28, with TRBD1 identical over 10 bases. Germline CDR1 and CDR2: MDHEN and SYDVKM. V shed 2 bases and J 4 bases; nucleotides not matched to a gene: 4. The CDR3 sequence is 16 residues long. The CDR3 spells CASSLGTGAFNEKLFF. Here the CDR3 DNA reads TGTGCCAGCAGTTTAGGGACAGGGGCCTTTAATGAAAAACTGTTTTTT. Full variable domain (remainder filled in from reference TRBV28 and TRBJ1-4): DVKVTQSSRYLVKRTGEKVFLECVQDMDHENMFWYRQDPGLGLRLIYFSYDVKMKEKGDIPEGYSVSREKKERFSLILESASTNQTSMYLCASSLGTGAFNEKLFFGSGTQLSVL.